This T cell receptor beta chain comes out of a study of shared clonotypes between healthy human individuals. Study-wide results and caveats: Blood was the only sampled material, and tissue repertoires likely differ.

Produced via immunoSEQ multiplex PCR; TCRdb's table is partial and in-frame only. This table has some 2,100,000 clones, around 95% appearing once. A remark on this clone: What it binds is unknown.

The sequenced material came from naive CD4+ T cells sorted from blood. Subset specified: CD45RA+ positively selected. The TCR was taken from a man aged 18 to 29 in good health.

The CDR3 protein is CASRGGGSYEQYF. DNA for the CDR3: TGCGCCAGCAGAGGAGGCGGCTCCTACGAGCAGTACTTC. The chain employs TRBV10-2 and TRBJ2-7, with TRBD2 as a possible D gene (5 bases). Per germline, CDR1 WSHSY and CDR2 SAAADI. The CDR3 extends over 13 amino acids. V was pared by 6 bases and J by 0 bases, with 9 bases between.